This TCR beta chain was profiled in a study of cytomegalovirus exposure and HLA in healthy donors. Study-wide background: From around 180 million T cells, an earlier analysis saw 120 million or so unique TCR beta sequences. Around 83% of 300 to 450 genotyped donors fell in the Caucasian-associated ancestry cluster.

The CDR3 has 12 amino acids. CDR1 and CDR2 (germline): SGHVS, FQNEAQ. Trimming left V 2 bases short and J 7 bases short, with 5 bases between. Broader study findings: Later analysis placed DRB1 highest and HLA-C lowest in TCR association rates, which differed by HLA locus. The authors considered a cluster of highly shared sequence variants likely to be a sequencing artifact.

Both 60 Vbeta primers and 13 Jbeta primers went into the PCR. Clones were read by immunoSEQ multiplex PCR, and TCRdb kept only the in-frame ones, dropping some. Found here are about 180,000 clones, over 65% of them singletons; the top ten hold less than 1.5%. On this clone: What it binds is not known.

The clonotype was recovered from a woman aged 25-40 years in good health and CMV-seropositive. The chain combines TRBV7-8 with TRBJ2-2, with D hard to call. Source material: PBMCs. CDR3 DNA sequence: TGTGCCAGCAGCTTAACAAACGGGGAGCTGTTTTTT. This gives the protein CASSLTNGELFF.